One and the same sample provided the 12 T cell receptor beta chains below, sequenced in a study of T cell repertoires in aging, cancer and after chemotherapy. Peripheral blood genomic DNA, not sorted cells or RNA, was the template. A mixed TRB-A/B primer pool amplified rearranged TRB by multiplex touch-down PCR. From the multiplex PCR reads, TCRdb called clonotypes with MiXCR, one entry per CDR3 protein. In the table there are about 3,300 distinct CDR3 sequences, 20% to 25% of which are singletons. The source material was blood. Receptors were obtained from a human donor with a blood cancer.

On this clonotype: An end of the junction does not agree with germline; a read error may underlie this. The chain couples TRBV6-6 to TRBJ2-7; 7 bases are shared with TRBD1. The germline CDR1 and CDR2 sequences are MNHNY and SVGAGI (reference sequence). This CDR3 has 16 residues. This chain's CDR3 is CASSELDRTGSYEQYF. CDR3 coding DNA: TGCGCCAGCAGTGAGTTGGACAGGACGGGTTCCTACGAGCAGTACTTC.

This clonotype qualifies as medium-sized. This chain connects TRBV11-3 to TRBJ2-2, with 9 bases matching TRBD1. Trimming took 4 bases from V and 7 from J; bases not matched to a gene: 4. The CDR3 runs to 14 residues. From germline, CDR1 is SGHNT and CDR2 YENEEA. The CDR3 coding sequence is TGTGCCAGCAGCTGGACAGGGGCCGGCGGGGAGCTGTTTTTT. Translating gives CASSWTGAGGELFF.

This clonotype is categorized as medium-sized. The chain couples TRBV18 to TRBJ1-5; possibly TRBD1 for D (5 bases). V lost 3 bases and J lost 3, with 12 bases in between. Germline V gene lookup returns CDR1 KGHSH and CDR2 LQKENI. The CDR3 has 15 residues. The CDR3 is CASSPDLTVNQPQHF. DNA of the CDR3: TGTGCCAGCTCACCGGATTTGACAGTCAATCAGCCCCAGCATTTT.

Concerning this clonotype: A much larger clone sits a single nucleotide away, making a read error possible. The CDR3 end shows no conserved phenylalanine or tryptophan, and so a read error is likely. The chain has TRBV20-1 and TRBJ1-2; D not certain. V lost 6 bases to trimming and J lost 5 bases, with 10 bases between them. Germline CDR1 is DFQATT and CDR2 is SNEGSKA (reference sequence). CDR3 length: 11 amino acids. The CDR3 sequence is CSAGEGYGYTS. The CDR3 DNA reads TGCAGTGCCGGAGAGGGATATGGCTACACCTCC.

By share, this clonotype ranks as medium-sized. The rearrangement uses TRBV20-1 and TRBJ1-1; D remains ambiguous. The CDR3 consists of 13 residues. The germline V gene encodes CDR1 DFQATT and CDR2 SNEGSKA (reference sequence). Trimming stripped 6 bases from V and 6 bases from J, with 17 bases between. The CDR3: CSASGPMTPEAFF. The CDR3 nucleotides are TGCAGTGCGTCGGGCCCGATGACACCTGAAGCTTTCTTT.

This clonotype is medium-sized in the sample. The chain's CDR3 is CASRRGTDTQYF. For the CDR3, the DNA is TGCGCCAGCAGGCGTGGCACAGATACGCAGTATTTT. The chain links TRBV5-1 to TRBJ2-3, with D hard to call. Trimming took 5 bases from V and 1 from J, leaving 5 bases between them. The CDR3 extends over 12 amino acids. Germline assignment: CDR1 SGHRS and CDR2 YFSETQ.

This clonotype has a handful of counts. The chain recombines TRBV7-2 with TRBJ1-1; D uncertain. CDR1 SGHTA and CDR2 FQGNSA come from the germline V gene. Trimming shortened V by 7 bases and J by 0 bases, and 12 bases separated the two germline ends. The CDR3 spans 14 residues. The DNA of the CDR3 is TGTGCCAGCATCGAGGGTGCTATGAACACTGAAGCTTTCTTT. Protein product: CASIEGAMNTEAFF.

This clonotype came up a few times. This rearrangement joins TRBV7-2 to TRBJ1-5; TRBD1 might be the D (5 bases). Germline V CDR1 and CDR2: SGHTA, FQGNSA. The CDR3 has 15 residues. Trimming cost V 5 bases and J 2 bases, with 13 bases left between them. CDR3 DNA sequence: TGTGCCAGCAGCCCCATCGGGGGAGGCAATCAGCCCCAGCATTTT. Its translation: CASSPIGGGNQPQHF.

This clonotype was counted once. This may come from a read error, since a much larger clone is one base off. The chain carries TRBV12-3 or TRBV12-4 and TRBJ2-7; D is unclear. The CDR3 runs to 13 residues. V lost 8 bases and J lost 6, with 17 bases in between. CDR3 DNA sequence: TGTGCCAGCTTACCCAACACCGCGCGCGAGCAGTACTTC. This codes for CASLPNTAREQYF.

This clonotype is judged medium-sized. V and J are TRBV19 and TRBJ1-2; 10 bases are a match to TRBD1. Losses at the gene ends were 5 bases for V and 4 bases for J; bases not matched to a gene: 7. The CDR3 has 15 amino acids. Germline assignment: CDR1 LNHDA and CDR2 SQIVND (reference sequence). The CDR3 sequence is CASSLTTGGVYGYTF. As DNA, the CDR3 is TGTGCCAGTAGTCTAACGACAGGGGGCGTCTATGGCTACACCTTC.

This clonotype is medium-sized within its sample. The chain links TRBV19 to TRBJ2-7, with 8 bases lining up with TRBD1. The CDR3 contains 15 residues. J was trimmed by 6 bases and V by 1 base; bases with no gene match: 8. Per the germline V gene, CDR1 is LNHDA and CDR2 is SQIVND (reference sequence). The DNA for the CDR3 is TGTGCCAGTAGTATAGGGACAGGGTGGGAGAGCGAGCAGTACTTC. Its protein product is CASSIGTGWESEQYF.

The V and J genes are TRBV7-9 and TRBJ1-1, with D possibly matching TRBD1 (5 bases). This CDR3 comprises 12 residues. With 6 bases removed from V and 10 bases from J, the gap between germline ends came to 15 bases. Germline V lookup: CDR1 SEHNR, CDR2 FQNEAQ (reference sequence). CDR3 sequence: CASRGGGRGAFF. In DNA, the CDR3 is TGTGCCAGCAGGGGGGGGGGACGCGGAGCTTTCTTT.